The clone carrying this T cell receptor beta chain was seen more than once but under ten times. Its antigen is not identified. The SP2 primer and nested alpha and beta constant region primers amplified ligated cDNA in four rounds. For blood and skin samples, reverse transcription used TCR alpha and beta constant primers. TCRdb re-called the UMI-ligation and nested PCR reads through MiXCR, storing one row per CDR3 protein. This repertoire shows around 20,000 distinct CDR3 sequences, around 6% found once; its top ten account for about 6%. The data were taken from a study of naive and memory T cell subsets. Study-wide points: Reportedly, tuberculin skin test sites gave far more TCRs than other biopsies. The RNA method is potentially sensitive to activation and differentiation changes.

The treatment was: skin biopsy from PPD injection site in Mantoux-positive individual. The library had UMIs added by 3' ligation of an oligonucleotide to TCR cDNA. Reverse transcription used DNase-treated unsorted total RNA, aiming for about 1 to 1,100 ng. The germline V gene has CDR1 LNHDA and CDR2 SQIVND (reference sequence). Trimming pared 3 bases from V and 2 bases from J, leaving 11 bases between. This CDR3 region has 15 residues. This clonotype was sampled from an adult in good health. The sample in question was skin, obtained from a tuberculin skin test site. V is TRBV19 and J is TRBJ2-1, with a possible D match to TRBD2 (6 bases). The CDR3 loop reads CASSIPGGAYNEQFF. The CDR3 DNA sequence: TGTGCCAGTAGTATTCCTGGAGGGGCCTACAATGAGCAGTTCTTC.